The source of this T cell receptor (beta chain) is a study of T-cell memory formation after mild COVID-19. Looking at the study overall: Most TCR clusters belonged to a single donor.

TCRdb independently ran MiXCR on the 5' RACE reads; one entry per CDR3 protein. Of roughly 350,000 distinct CDR3 sequences in the sample, around 27% are singletons; the top ten hold approximately 12%. Comment on this clonotype: Its antigen remains unknown.

Study results and caveats: For second-wave clones that peaked at day 37, SARS-CoV-2 specificity went unverified. Some responding clones appeared in pre-infection memory, suggesting cross-reactive memory joined.

This TCR was recovered from an adult woman who had mild COVID-19 (a few samples of this study predate the infection). Cell type and time point are not known. Sequencing used PBMCs or a T cell subset sorted from them (not recorded which).

The CDR3 region is CASSQSYGGSRQETQYF. In DNA, the CDR3 is TGTGCCAGCAGCCAAAGTTATGGCGGGAGTAGACAAGAGACCCAGTACTTC. The chain couples TRBV16 to TRBJ2-5, with TRBD2 matching over 7 bases. Trimming took 2 bases from V and 2 from J; bases not matched to a gene: 11. The CDR3 has 17 residues. Looked up from germline, CDR1 is KGHSY and CDR2 is FQNENV.